A selection of T cell receptor beta chains follows, all from one sample in a study of T cells after yellow fever vaccination. TCRdb ran MiXCR on the 5' RACE reads and lists one entry per CDR3 protein. The sample includes around 250,000 distinct CDR3 sequences, 6% to 7.5% of them seen just once. The sequenced sample was CD4+ T cells sorted from PBMCs, obtained 15 days after the yellow fever booster vaccination. Every receptor here comes from a man younger than 40 who received the YFV17D yellow fever vaccine. Each CDR3 is given with its conserved first and last residue. D genes are given only for firm matches. Size is omitted from some rows. Given values are once, few, many or a class for expanded clones.

V gene: TRBV7-2; D gene: TRBD2; J gene: TRBJ2-7; clone size: many; CDR3 DNA: TGTGCCAGCAGCGCGGGAGACTACGAGCAGTACTTC; CDR3 protein: CASSAGDYEQYF
V gene: TRBV6-2/TRBV6-3; D gene: TRBD1; J gene: TRBJ2-7; clone size: many; CDR3 DNA: TGTGCCAGCAGTTACTCGATACCTCGGACAGGGGGTCGGTACGAGCAGTACTTC; CDR3 protein: CASSYSIPRTGGRYEQYF
V gene: TRBV11-2; D gene: TRBD2; J gene: TRBJ2-3; clone size: few; CDR3 DNA: TGTGCCAGCAGCTTAGTGGGCGGGAGAGACTCCTCTAGCACAGATACGCAGTATTTT; CDR3 protein: CASSLVGGRDSSSTDTQYF
V gene: TRBV7-8; D gene: TRBD1; J gene: TRBJ1-6; clone size: few; CDR3 DNA: TGTGCCAGCAGCATCAGAACCGGGACAGGCTATTCACCCCTCCACTTT; CDR3 protein: CASSIRTGTGYSPLHF
V gene: TRBV20-1; D gene: TRBD2; J gene: TRBJ2-3; clone size: .; CDR3 DNA: TGCAGTGCTCCCCCGGAGAGCGGGAGGAAAGATACGCAGTATTTT; CDR3 protein: CSAPPESGRKDTQYF
V gene: TRBV23-1; D gene: .; J gene: TRBJ2-5; clone size: few; CDR3 DNA: TGCGCCACCTTCGAGACCCAGTACTTC; CDR3 protein: CATFETQYF
V gene: TRBV18; D gene: .; J gene: TRBJ2-7; clone size: few; CDR3 DNA: TGTGCCAGCTCACCACAAGGACTGGCCCAGGACGAGCAGTACTTC; CDR3 protein: CASSPQGLAQDEQYF
V gene: TRBV20-1; D gene: .; J gene: TRBJ1-5; clone size: few; CDR3 DNA: TGCAGTGCGACTCGAGGAGGAGACAGAAATCAGCCCCAGCATTTT; CDR3 protein: CSATRGGDRNQPQHF
V gene: TRBV7-2; D gene: TRBD1; J gene: TRBJ2-1; clone size: .; CDR3 DNA: TGTGCCAGCAGCTTAGCTTCAGGGGGCAATGAGCAGTTCTTC; CDR3 protein: CASSLASGGNEQFF
V gene: TRBV5-1; D gene: .; J gene: TRBJ1-1; clone size: .; CDR3 DNA: TGCGCCAGCAGCTGGCCCCGAGAGGGTTTTAACACTGAAGCTTTCTTT; CDR3 protein: CASSWPREGFNTEAFF
V gene: TRBV7-9; D gene: .; J gene: TRBJ2-3; clone size: few; CDR3 DNA: TGTGCCAGCAGCTTTGGGCGAGGCACAGATACGCAGTATTTT; CDR3 protein: CASSFGRGTDTQYF
V gene: TRBV7-2; D gene: TRBD1; J gene: TRBJ2-5; clone size: few; CDR3 DNA: TGTGCCAGCAGCTTCCGACCGGGACAGGGTCAAGAGACCCAGTACTTC; CDR3 protein: CASSFRPGQGQETQYF
V gene: TRBV6-1; D gene: .; J gene: TRBJ2-3; clone size: few; CDR3 DNA: TGTGCCACCCTAGATCGTCACACAGATACGCAGTATTTT; CDR3 protein: CATLDRHTDTQYF
V gene: TRBV29-1; D gene: TRBD1; J gene: TRBJ1-1; clone size: few; CDR3 DNA: TGCAGCGTTGATCAGGGGGCTAACACTGAAGCTTTCTTT; CDR3 protein: CSVDQGANTEAFF
V gene: TRBV27; D gene: .; J gene: TRBJ2-7; clone size: .; CDR3 DNA: TGTGCCAGCAGTGTTCAGAGGTTCGGCTTCGAGCAGTACTTC; CDR3 protein: CASSVQRFGFEQYF
V gene: TRBV18; D gene: TRBD1; J gene: TRBJ1-1; clone size: many; CDR3 DNA: TGTGCCAGCTCACGACAGGGGTGGATGAACACTGAAGCTTTCTTT; CDR3 protein: CASSRQGWMNTEAFF
V gene: TRBV6-5; D gene: .; J gene: TRBJ1-1; clone size: few; CDR3 DNA: TGTGCCAGCACCTCGGGGACTGAAGCTTTCTTT; CDR3 protein: CASTSGTEAFF
V gene: TRBV18; D gene: .; J gene: TRBJ2-7; clone size: .; CDR3 DNA: TGTGCCAGCTCACCAGACGGCCAAGCCGAGTACTTC; CDR3 protein: CASSPDGQAEYF